A single sample gave rise to the 17 T cell receptor beta chains below, sequenced in a study of blood T cell repertoires in COVID-19 (TCRdb year 2020). Library preparation used the immunoSEQ multiplex PCR assay. TCRdb retrieved this table from immuneACCESS and kept in-frame rearrangements only. Not all clones are present; in checked studies, unresolved V genes account for under half, and no reason is known for the remainder. The sample includes more than 400,000 clones, with 90% observed a single time. Jointly, the top ten make up 0.6% of the sample. Material: PBMCs or T cells enriched from blood (not recorded which). These receptors were obtained from a man in his late teens or twenties who had recovered from COVID-19.

Only a few counts were recorded for this clone. J is TRBJ2-7 and V is TRBV18, with TRBD2 matching 14 bases. Germline CDR1 is KGHSH and CDR2 is LQKENI. The CDR3 covers 17 residues. The ends lost 3 bases at V and 6 bases at J; junction bases unmatched: 10. The CDR3 protein is CASSPAGTSGRPSEQYF. The CDR3 DNA reads TGTGCCAGCTCACCCGCGGGGACTAGCGGGAGACCAAGCGAGCAGTACTTC.

This clone was observed a few times. The V call is TRBV3-1 (or the pseudogene TRBV3-2), the J call TRBJ2-1; 8 bases line up with TRBD2. V was clipped by 0 bases and J by 8 bases; unmatched bases: 9. The CDR3 runs to 16 residues. Germline V lookup: CDR1 LGHDT, CDR2 YNNKEL (reference sequence). The CDR3 DNA is TGTGCCAGCAGCCAAGATCGGCTAGCGGGCTCGGATGAGCAGTTCTTC. Protein product: CASSQDRLAGSDEQFF.

The genes are TRBV11-2 and TRBJ1-1, with 11 bases lining up with TRBD1. Germline loops: CDR1 SGHAT, CDR2 FQNNGV. Trimming took 4 bases from V and 3 from J; bases not matched to a gene: 4. The CDR3 length is 15 residues. In nucleotides, the CDR3 is TGTGCCAGCAGCTCGGGGACAGGGGGGGACACTGAAGCTTTCTTT. Translating gives CASSSGTGGDTEAFF.

J is TRBJ1-5 and V is TRBV19; 7 nucleotides line up with TRBD1. V dropped 5 bases and J dropped 3; count of bases not matched to a gene: 10. Germline V gene sequence: CDR1 LNHDA, CDR2 SQIVND (reference sequence). This CDR3 contains 16 residues. CDR3 amino acids: CASSVLQGTLNQPQHF. Written as DNA, the CDR3 is TGTGCCAGTAGTGTCCTACAGGGGACGCTCAATCAGCCCCAGCATTTT.

The gene calls are TRBV5-1 and TRBJ2-1, with 7 bases aligning to TRBD2. The CDR3 consists of 15 residues. Germline V gives CDR1 SGHRS, CDR2 YFSETQ. V was clipped by 3 bases and J by 3 bases; unmatched bases: 6. CDR3 residues: CASSSGASGYNEQFF. CDR3 DNA sequence: TGCGCCAGCAGCTCTGGCGCTAGCGGCTACAATGAGCAGTTCTTC. The variable domain in full, with the rest retrieved from reference TRBV5-1 and TRBJ2-1, is KAGVTQTPRYLIKTRGQQVTLSCSPISGHRSVSWYQQTPGQGLQFLFEYFSETQRNKGNFPGRFSGRQFSNSRSEMNVSTLELGDSALYLCASSSGASGYNEQFFGPGTRLTVL.

The chain couples TRBV18 to TRBJ2-1, with 7 positions matching TRBD2. The CDR3 is 16 amino acids. Germline values: CDR1 KGHSH, CDR2 LQKENI. V lost 3 bases and J lost 6; bases outside the gene matches: 11. As DNA, the CDR3 is TGTGCCAGCTCACCGCCCGAGCTAGCGGCCTCCAATGAGCAGTTCTTC. Amino acids: CASSPPELAASNEQFF. The variable domain in full, with the rest retrieved from reference TRBV18 and TRBJ2-1, is NAGVMQNPRHLVRRRGQEARLRCSPMKGHSHVYWYRQLPEEGLKFMVYLQKENIIDESGMPKERFSAEFPKEGPSILRIQQVVRGDSAAYFCASSPPELAASNEQFFGPGTRLTVL.

This clone has a single count. V gene TRBV28 combines with J gene TRBJ1-2, with D possibly TRBD1 on 5 matching bases. Germline assignment: CDR1 MDHEN and CDR2 SYDVKM. V was pared by 6 bases and J by 5 bases, with 10 bases between. This CDR3 spans 12 amino acids. Here the CDR3 DNA reads TGTGCCAGCAGACTTACAGGTTATGGCTACACCTTC. Translated: CASRLTGYGYTF.

The chain recombines TRBV2 with TRBJ1-1, with D unresolved. Germline lookup yields CDR1 SNHLY and CDR2 FYNNEI. The CDR3 totals 12 residues. Trimming cost V 6 bases and J 9 bases, with 14 bases left between them. The CDR3 coding sequence is TGTGCCAGCAGCCGGGAGACCCAAAAAGCTTTCTTT. Translating it yields CASSRETQKAFF. Based on the CDR3 plus reference TRBV2 and TRBJ1-1, the full variable domain is EPEVTQTPSHQVTQMGQEVILRCVPISNHLYFYWYRQILGQKVEFLVSFYNNEISEKSEIFDDQFSVERPDGSNFTLKIRSTKLEDSAMYFCASSRETQKAFFGQGTRLTVV.

The V call is TRBV6-1, the J call TRBJ2-4; 10 nucleotides match TRBD2. V trimming: 2 bases; J trimming: 7 bases; junction bases outside the gene matches: 11. The length of the CDR3 is 17 residues. Looked up from germline, CDR1 is MNHNS and CDR2 is SASEGT. CDR3 nucleotides: TGTGCCAGCAGTGAACGGCTAGCGGGAGCGTCTTGGAACATTCAGTACTTC. Its translation is CASSERLAGASWNIQYF.

The rearrangement links TRBV11-3 to TRBJ2-2; D not certain. V lost 1 base, J lost 4 bases, and 4 bases lay in between. CDR1 is SGHNT and CDR2 is YENEEA in the germline V gene. The CDR3 has 13 residues. CDR3 sequence reads: CASSLVGTGELFF. The DNA for the CDR3 is TGTGCCAGCAGCTTAGTCGGCACCGGGGAGCTGTTTTTT.

In DNA, the CDR3 is TGCGCCAGCAGCTTGGTGGGACAGGGTGGAAGAGGTTCACCCCTCCACTTT. This codes for CASSLVGQGGRGSPLHF. The J gene is TRBJ1-6, the V gene TRBV5-1, with 9 bases aligning to TRBD1. The germline gives CDR1 SGHRS, CDR2 YFSETQ. V was pared by 0 bases and J by 9 bases, with 10 bases of the junction left unmatched. The CDR3 runs to 17 residues.

The genes are TRBV19 and TRBJ1-2; 9 bases match TRBD1. CDR3 size: 13 residues. Germline assignment: CDR1 LNHDA and CDR2 SQIVND (reference sequence). The V and J ends lost 8 bases and 5 bases, in that order; junction bases with no gene match: 6. The CDR3 DNA sequence: TGTGCCAGTTCCGGGACAGGGCGGTATGGCTACACCTTC. This translates into CASSGTGRYGYTF.

The CDR3 region has the DNA TGTGCCAGCAGCGCCTCGGCAGCGCGGGAAACTGAAGCTTTCTTT. Its protein product is CASSASAARETEAFF. The rearrangement links TRBV9 to TRBJ1-1, with D unclear. Germline V gene lookup returns CDR1 SGDLS and CDR2 YYNGEE. Between the trimmed V and J ends, which lost 3 bases and 5 bases, there was a span of 17 bases. This CDR3 has 15 amino acids.

This chain links TRBV9 with TRBJ1-2; D possibly corresponds to TRBD1 (5 bases). This CDR3 comprises 14 residues. The V end was cut by 0 bases, the J end by 5 bases, with 11 bases between. CDR1 SGDLS and CDR2 YYNGEE come from the germline V gene. The CDR3 DNA reads TGTGCCAGCAGCGTAGAGGGCAGGGCTTATGGCTACACCTTC. This gives the protein CASSVEGRAYGYTF.

The chain uses TRBV28 and TRBJ2-5, with 13 bases that match TRBD2. The V segment lost 2 bases and the J segment 4 bases; nucleotides outside the gene matches: 1. CDR1 MDHEN and CDR2 SYDVKM come from the germline V gene. CDR3 size: 15 residues. CDR3 nucleotides: TGTGCCAGCAGTTTACGACTAGCGGGGGGAGAGACCCAGTACTTC. Translating it yields CASSLRLAGGETQYF. The full variable domain, with the rest looked up from reference TRBV28 and TRBJ2-5, is DVKVTQSSRYLVKRTGEKVFLECVQDMDHENMFWYRQDPGLGLRLIYFSYDVKMKEKGDIPEGYSVSREKKERFSLILESASTNQTSMYLCASSLRLAGGETQYFGPGTRLLVL.

This chain links TRBV9 with TRBJ2-7; a possible D gene is TRBD2 (6 bases). Germline V gene sequence: CDR1 SGDLS, CDR2 YYNGEE. The ends were cut back, 4 bases at V and 3 bases at J, with 14 bases in the middle. This CDR3 contains 14 residues. The CDR3 loop reads CASSLGTFNYEQYF. The CDR3 region has the DNA TGTGCCAGCAGCCTTGGGACTTTTAACTACGAGCAGTACTTC.

V usage is TRBV7-8 and J usage is TRBJ1-2, with D tentatively TRBD1 (6 bases). V gave up 5 bases and J gave up 4 bases, with 17 bases separating them. In germline, CDR1 is SGHVS, CDR2 FQNEAQ. The CDR3 sequence is 15 residues long. CDR3 residues: CASSRPGQTLYGYTF. In nucleotides, the CDR3 is TGTGCCAGCAGCCGCCCCGGACAGACCCTCTATGGCTACACCTTC.